The entry below describes one T cell receptor (beta chain). This entry comes from a study of PD-L1 blockade in urothelial cancer. Study context: Patients went on atezolizumab in about 2014, receiving 1,200 mg intravenously every 3 weeks.

The time point was: pretreatment peripheral blood. TCRdb's table, derived via immunoSEQ multiplex PCR, lists solely in-frame clones and lacks some. The sample lists some 45,000 clones, 70% to 90% seen once, with around 15% in the top ten. The CDR3 extends over 15 amino acids. Between the trimmed V and J ends, which lost 2 bases and 1 base, there was a span of 9 bases. Per the germline V gene, CDR1 is KGHSH and CDR2 is LQKENI. The sample in question was PBMCs, obtained around atezolizumab (anti-PD-L1) treatment. The chain couples TRBV18 to TRBJ1-5; no clear D gene. The TCR comes from a man aged 60 to 75 with urothelial cancer. DNA for the CDR3: TGTGCCAGCTCACCAATGGGAGCCAGCAATCAGCCCCAGCATTTT. It specifies CASSPMGASNQPQHF. Complete variable domain (other parts from reference TRBV18 and TRBJ1-5): NAGVMQNPRHLVRRRGQEARLRCSPMKGHSHVYWYRQLPEEGLKFMVYLQKENIIDESGMPKERFSAEFPKEGPSILRIQQVVRGDSAAYFCASSPMGASNQPQHFGDGTRLSIL.